Listed here is a single T cell receptor (beta chain). Its antigen is unidentified. The donors were adults (healthy and HIV-negative) with no recent acute infections or vaccinations. The data are from a study of shared clonotypes between healthy human individuals. General observations from the study: Depth of sequencing was expected to influence donor clonotype sharing.

The assay was immunoSEQ multiplex PCR, and TCRdb's table has in-frame clones only and misses some. This table has 2 million to 2.5 million clones, 90% to 95% appearing once. CDR3 length: 16 amino acids. V lost 5 bases and J lost 5, with 18 bases in between. Germline V lookup: CDR1 LNHDA, CDR2 SQIVND (reference sequence). V usage is TRBV19 and J usage is TRBJ2-2; tentatively, D is TRBD2 (7 bases). Source material: naive CD4+ T cells from PBMCs. Stated subset: CD45RA+ positively selected. The receptor was derived from a man between 18 and 29 years old in good health. Some clones in this sample may be carry-over from other donors' samples. The CDR3 here is CASSSGAAGVTGELFF. Here the CDR3 DNA reads TGTGCCAGTAGTTCGGGGGCTGCGGGAGTTACCGGGGAGCTGTTTTTT.